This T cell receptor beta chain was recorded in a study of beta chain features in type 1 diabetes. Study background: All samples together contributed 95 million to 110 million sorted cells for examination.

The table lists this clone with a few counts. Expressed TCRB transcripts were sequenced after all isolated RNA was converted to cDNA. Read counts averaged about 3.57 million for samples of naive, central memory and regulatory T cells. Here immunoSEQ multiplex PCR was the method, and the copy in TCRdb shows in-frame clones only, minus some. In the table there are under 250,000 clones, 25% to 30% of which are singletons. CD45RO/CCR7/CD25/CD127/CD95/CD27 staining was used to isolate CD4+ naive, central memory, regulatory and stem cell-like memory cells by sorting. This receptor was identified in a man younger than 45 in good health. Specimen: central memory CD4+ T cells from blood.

This CDR3 is CASSRGQGYSPLHF. CDR3 coding DNA: TGTGCCAGCAGTCGTGGACAGGGCTATTCACCCCTCCACTTT. The chain joins TRBV6-5 to TRBJ1-6, with 8 nucleotides matching TRBD1. This CDR3 region has 14 residues. The germline gives CDR1 MNHEY, CDR2 SVGAGI. With 5 bases clipped from V and 8 bases from J, the junction kept 5 bases outside the gene matches.